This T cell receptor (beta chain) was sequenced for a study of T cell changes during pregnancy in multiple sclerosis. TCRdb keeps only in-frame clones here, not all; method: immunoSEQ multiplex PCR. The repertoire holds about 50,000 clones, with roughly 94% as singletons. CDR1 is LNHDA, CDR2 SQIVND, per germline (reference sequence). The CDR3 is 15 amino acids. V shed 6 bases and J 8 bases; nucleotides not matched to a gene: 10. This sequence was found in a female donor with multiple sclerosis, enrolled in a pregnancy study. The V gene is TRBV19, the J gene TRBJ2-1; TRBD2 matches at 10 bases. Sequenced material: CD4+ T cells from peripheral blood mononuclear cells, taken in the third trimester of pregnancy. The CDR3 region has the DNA TGTGCCAGTAGACGCAAAGGGCTAGCGGGAGATGAGCAGTTCTTC. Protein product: CASRRKGLAGDEQFF.